The clone carrying this TCR beta chain has more than one count but fewer than ten. The target antigen is unknown. Researchers ran the PCR with 60 Vbeta and 13 Jbeta primers. The protocol was immunoSEQ multiplex PCR, while the TCRdb copy is restricted to in-frame clones and leaves out a portion. Of about 180,000 clones listed, about 80% are singletons. This specimen belongs to a study of cytomegalovirus exposure and HLA in healthy donors. Overall study findings and caveats: Rare TCR sequences dominated, though some public TCRs recurred in many donors. Immune exposure data for these donors was limited to CMV serostatus. Sequencing had likely introduced a cluster of highly shared sequence variants as an artifact. It was shown in a later analysis that HLA-associated TCR beta chains were more clonally expanded than other, equally common chains.

Germline CDR1 SGHRS, CDR2 YFSETQ. The V segment lost 3 bases and the J segment 0 bases; nucleotides outside the gene matches: 8. The CDR3 has 16 amino acids. Material: PBMCs. The chain employs TRBV5-1 and TRBJ1-1; 7 bases agree with TRBD1. The receptor comes from a woman aged 25 to 45 in good health and CMV-seronegative. This CDR3 is CASSSLSTGLNTEAFF. The CDR3 nucleotides read TGCGCCAGCAGCTCCTTATCGACAGGGTTGAACACTGAAGCTTTCTTT.